A selection of T cell receptor beta chains follows, all from one sample in a study of graft-versus-host responses after intestinal transplantation. The repertoire was sequenced with immunoSEQ multiplex PCR; TCRdb's copy has only in-frame clones and lacks some. The data contain about 94,000 clones, about 91% of them seen just once; the ten biggest clones take up approximately 0.54%. For these receptors, no antigen is known. This specimen consisted of unstimulated CD8+ T cells sorted from spleen or lymph node cells, obtained before intestinal transplant. Source of these receptors: a human donor who received an intestinal transplant. The CDR3 runs from the conserved cysteine through the conserved F or W. Each record gives: V gene, J gene, D gene, clone size, CDR3 protein, CDR3 DNA. D genes are given only for firm matches. Expanded clones get a size class; other rows say once, few or many, or leave the size out.

TRBV14,TRBJ2-7,.,once,CASSPGFYEQYF,TGTGCCAGCAGCCCGGGATTCTACGAGCAGTACTTC
TRBV9,TRBJ2-5,TRBD2,.,CASSSGGGSAEKAGETQYF,TGTGCCAGCAGCTCCGGGGGGGGATCAGCGGAGAAGGCGGGGGAGACCCAGTACTTC
TRBV30,TRBJ2-1,TRBD2,once,CAWSPGLAGLNEQFF,TGTGCCTGGAGTCCGGGGCTAGCGGGATTAAATGAGCAGTTCTTC
TRBV30,TRBJ2-7,TRBD1,.,CAWSLAPGQLDF,TGTGCCTGGAGCCTAGCCCCGGGACAGCTGGACTTC
TRBV4-1,TRBJ1-4,.,.,CASSHVTGGNVLFF,TGCGCCAGCAGCCACGTAACGGGGGGGAATGTACTGTTTTTT
TRBV15,TRBJ1-2,.,.,CATSERGINYGYTF,TGTGCCACCAGCGAGCGGGGTATTAACTATGGCTACACCTTC
TRBV7-9,TRBJ1-3,TRBD1,.,CASSLPKQGAVDTIYF,TGTGCCAGCAGCTTACCTAAACAGGGGGCGGTGGACACCATATATTTT
TRBV19,TRBJ2-7,.,.,CASSIGGFAYEQYF,TGTGCCAGTAGTATTGGGGGGTTTGCCTACGAGCAGTACTTC
TRBV5-6,TRBJ1-1,.,few,CASSSVSGYTEAFF,TGTGCCAGCAGCTCCGTATCCGGGTACACTGAAGCTTTCTTT
TRBV12-2,TRBJ2-2,.,.,CASRLGTQGENTGELFF,TGTGCAAGTCGCTTAGGGACACAGGGGGAGAACACCGGGGAGCTGTTTTTT
TRBV7-9,TRBJ2-1,TRBD2,.,CASSLGDYDSYNEQFF,TGTGCCAGCAGCTTAGGGGACTACGACTCCTACAATGAGCAGTTCTTC
TRBV6-6,TRBJ2-7,TRBD1,.,CASRTRDRDHEQYF,TGTGCCAGCAGAACCCGCGACAGGGATCACGAGCAGTACTTC
TRBV6-5,TRBJ2-4,.,.,CASSLRGDGKNIQYF,TGTGCCAGCAGCCTCAGGGGAGACGGCAAAAACATTCAGTACTTC
TRBV5-1,TRBJ2-7,.,.,CASSLYTNTYEQYF,TGCGCCAGCAGCTTGTATACTAACACCTACGAGCAGTACTTC
TRBV27,TRBJ2-7,.,.,CASSLWGGVYEQYF,TGTGCCAGCAGTTTATGGGGGGGCGTGTACGAGCAGTACTTC
TRBV10-3,TRBJ1-1,.,once,CAISEKGGGTEAFF,TGTGCCATCAGTGAGAAGGGAGGGGGCACTGAAGCTTTCTTT
TRBV13,TRBJ1-4,TRBD1,.,CASSSGTGNEKLFF,TGTGCCAGCAGCTCCGGGACAGGGAATGAAAAACTGTTTTTT
TRBV5-1,TRBJ2-7,TRBD1,once,CASSVRDRTYEQYF,TGCGCCAGCAGCGTCCGGGACAGGACCTACGAGCAGTACTTC
TRBV5-1,TRBJ2-7,TRBD1,.,CASSQTGAEQYF,TGCGCCAGCAGCCAGACAGGGGCCGAGCAGTACTTC